The text below deals with one T cell receptor (beta chain). CDR1 is MNHEY and CDR2 is SVGAGI in the germline V gene. CDR3 length: 13 amino acids. Between the trimmed V and J ends, which lost 8 bases and 2 bases, there was a span of 12 bases. Libraries were prepared by immunoSEQ multiplex PCR; TCRdb keeps only in-frame clonotypes and omits some of them. The sample contains approximately 3,300 clones, under 60% of which appear only once. Sample treatment: randomized to nivolumab then ipilimumab (arm A) or the reverse (arm B). The data were obtained in a study of sequential checkpoint blockade in melanoma.

This receptor was taken from a human donor with melanoma. The V gene is TRBV6-5, the J gene TRBJ1-2, with D possibly TRBD1 on 5 matching bases. Material: CD8+ T cells sorted from blood (inferred from file names), obtained from a patient given nivolumab and ipilimumab in sequence. CDR3 bases: TGTGCCAGCGTCCAGGGCCCCAACTATGGCTACACCTTC. Amino acid sequence: CASVQGPNYGYTF.